A selection of T cell receptor beta chains follows, all from one sample in a study of T cell repertoires in cytomegalovirus infection. These receptors have no identified antigens. Using its own MiXCR run on the reads, TCRdb lists one record per CDR3 protein. The repertoire holds roughly 570,000 distinct CDR3 sequences, with over 35% as singletons. The specimen was cultured PBMCs, collected from culture after CMV antigen stimulation. Receptor source: a human donor in good health (CMV status not recorded). Some clones in this sample may be carry-over from other donors' samples. CDR3s include the opening cysteine and the closing phenylalanine or tryptophan. A D gene is named only where the DNA matches it firmly. Rows may omit the clone size; those that give it use once, few, many or a size class.

J gene: TRBJ2-7; V gene: TRBV27; D gene: TRBD1; clone size: .; CDR3 protein: CASSSQGTSGGYEQYF; CDR3 DNA: TGTGCCAGCAGTTCCCAAGGGACCTCAGGGGGCTACGAGCAGTACTTC
J gene: TRBJ1-4; V gene: TRBV7-2; D gene: .; clone size: .; CDR3 protein: CASSLLGLRDEKLFF; CDR3 DNA: TGTGCCAGCAGCTTACTCGGTCTAAGGGATGAAAAACTGTTTTTT
J gene: TRBJ2-3; V gene: TRBV30; D gene: .; clone size: .; CDR3 protein: CAWSGPGAREYF; CDR3 DNA: TGTGCCTGGAGCGGTCCGGGAGCCCGGGAGTATTTT
J gene: TRBJ1-5; V gene: TRBV7-8; D gene: TRBD1; clone size: few; CDR3 protein: CAIGGQGTFSNQPQHF; CDR3 DNA: TGTGCCATCGGGGGACAGGGGACCTTTAGCAATCAGCCCCAGCATTTT
J gene: TRBJ2-7; V gene: TRBV2; D gene: TRBD1; clone size: few; CDR3 protein: CASRTTGGRFYEQYF; CDR3 DNA: TGTGCCAGCAGGACAACAGGGGGTAGGTTCTACGAGCAGTACTTC
J gene: TRBJ2-3; V gene: TRBV7-6; D gene: .; clone size: many; CDR3 protein: CASRGLAGPSTDTQYF; CDR3 DNA: TGTGCCAGCAGAGGGTTAGCCGGACCCAGCACAGATACGCAGTATTTT
J gene: TRBJ1-1; V gene: TRBV7-6; D gene: TRBD1; clone size: few; CDR3 protein: CASSLYTGGVTEAFF; CDR3 DNA: TGTGCCAGCAGCTTATACACAGGGGGAGTCACTGAAGCTTTCTTT
J gene: TRBJ2-7; V gene: TRBV6-1; D gene: TRBD2; clone size: many; CDR3 protein: CASTRAGEYEQYF; CDR3 DNA: TGTGCCAGCACCCGAGCGGGAGAGTACGAGCAGTACTTC
J gene: TRBJ2-1; V gene: TRBV24-1; D gene: .; clone size: .; CDR3 protein: CATSDPFFDEQFF; CDR3 DNA: TGTGCCACCAGTGATCCTTTTTTCGATGAGCAGTTCTTC
J gene: TRBJ1-4; V gene: TRBV27; D gene: .; clone size: .; CDR3 protein: CASSLKPNPQSATNEKLFF; CDR3 DNA: TGTGCCAGCAGTTTAAAGCCGAACCCGCAATCGGCAACTAATGAAAAACTGTTTTTT
J gene: TRBJ2-3; V gene: TRBV7-2; D gene: TRBD2; clone size: .; CDR3 protein: CASSLVPGGPSDTQYF; CDR3 DNA: TGTGCCAGCAGCTTGGTCCCGGGAGGGCCATCAGATACGCAGTATTTT
J gene: TRBJ2-5; V gene: TRBV6-5; D gene: TRBD1; clone size: .; CDR3 protein: CATGTEETQYF; CDR3 DNA: TGTGCCACCGGGACAGAAGAGACCCAGTACTTC
J gene: TRBJ2-7; V gene: TRBV11-2; D gene: .; clone size: .; CDR3 protein: CASSSEGPIEQYF; CDR3 DNA: TGTGCCAGTTCTTCGGAGGGCCCCATCGAGCAGTACTTC
J gene: TRBJ1-1; V gene: TRBV6-6; D gene: TRBD1; clone size: .; CDR3 protein: CASSQDRARVTEAFF; CDR3 DNA: TGTGCCAGCAGTCAGGACAGGGCCCGGGTCACTGAAGCTTTCTTT
J gene: TRBJ1-5; V gene: TRBV6-2/TRBV6-3; D gene: .; clone size: few; CDR3 protein: CAARRGTRGAQHF; CDR3 DNA: TGTGCCGCCCGTCGAGGGACCCGAGGAGCCCAGCATTTT
J gene: TRBJ2-5; V gene: TRBV20-1; D gene: .; clone size: .; CDR3 protein: CSASVSLGETQYF; CDR3 DNA: TGCAGTGCCAGCGTTTCGCTGGGAGAGACCCAGTACTTC
J gene: TRBJ1-5; V gene: TRBV12-3/TRBV12-4; D gene: .; clone size: .; CDR3 protein: CAGTPSRGNQPQHF; CDR3 DNA: TGTGCCGGCACCCCATCAAGGGGCAATCAGCCCCAGCATTTT
J gene: TRBJ2-1; V gene: TRBV7-2; D gene: TRBD2; clone size: few; CDR3 protein: CASSLMAGGRDEQFF; CDR3 DNA: TGTGCCAGCAGCTTAATGGCGGGAGGTCGGGATGAGCAGTTCTTC
J gene: TRBJ1-2; V gene: TRBV20-1; D gene: .; clone size: .; CDR3 protein: CSARADFPGRYTF; CDR3 DNA: TGCAGTGCTAGAGCGGACTTCCCAGGCCGCTACACCTTC
J gene: TRBJ2-7; V gene: TRBV6-2/TRBV6-3; D gene: TRBD2; clone size: .; CDR3 protein: CASRAGGSYEQYF; CDR3 DNA: TGTGCCAGTAGAGCGGGAGGCTCCTACGAGCAGTACTTC
J gene: TRBJ2-1; V gene: TRBV9; D gene: TRBD2; clone size: .; CDR3 protein: CASSGGTSGAVNEQFF; CDR3 DNA: TGTGCCAGCAGCGGCGGGACTAGCGGGGCCGTCAATGAGCAGTTCTTC
J gene: TRBJ2-1; V gene: TRBV11-2; D gene: .; clone size: few; CDR3 protein: CASATTSYNEQFF; CDR3 DNA: TGTGCCAGCGCGACTACCTCCTACAATGAGCAGTTCTTC
J gene: TRBJ2-2; V gene: TRBV6-1; D gene: .; clone size: .; CDR3 protein: CASSATRATGELFF; CDR3 DNA: TGTGCCAGCAGTGCGACCCGCGCTACCGGGGAGCTGTTTTTT
J gene: TRBJ2-2; V gene: TRBV6-1; D gene: .; clone size: .; CDR3 protein: CASSEYKNTGELFF; CDR3 DNA: TGTGCCAGCAGTGAATACAAGAACACCGGGGAGCTGTTTTTT
J gene: TRBJ1-5; V gene: TRBV3-1; D gene: .; clone size: .; CDR3 protein: CASSQEGIRISNQPQHF; CDR3 DNA: TGTGCCAGCAGCCAAGAAGGTATCAGGATTAGCAATCAGCCCCAGCATTTT
J gene: TRBJ2-1; V gene: TRBV12-3/TRBV12-4; D gene: TRBD2; clone size: few; CDR3 protein: CASSFAGGGNEQFF; CDR3 DNA: TGTGCCAGCAGTTTTGCGGGAGGCGGCAATGAGCAGTTCTTC
J gene: TRBJ2-7; V gene: TRBV6-8; D gene: .; clone size: .; CDR3 protein: CASRTGGAYEQYF; CDR3 DNA: TGTGCCAGCAGGACCGGGGGTGCTTACGAGCAGTACTTC
J gene: TRBJ2-7; V gene: TRBV27; D gene: TRBD1; clone size: .; CDR3 protein: CASSFRQGEAYEQYF; CDR3 DNA: TGTGCCAGCAGTTTCCGACAGGGGGAGGCCTACGAGCAGTACTTC
J gene: TRBJ2-2; V gene: TRBV7-4; D gene: .; clone size: .; CDR3 protein: CASTQKGTPDTGELFF; CDR3 DNA: TGTGCCAGCACCCAGAAAGGGACACCCGATACCGGGGAGCTGTTTTTT
J gene: TRBJ1-2; V gene: TRBV7-9; D gene: .; clone size: once; CDR3 protein: CASSLGGGGRYYGYTF; CDR3 DNA: TGTGCCAGCAGCTTAGGTGGTGGGGGGCGCTACTATGGCTACACCTTC
J gene: TRBJ1-4; V gene: TRBV29-1; D gene: .; clone size: .; CDR3 protein: CSVAGLDEKLFF; CDR3 DNA: TGCAGCGTAGCGGGACTGGATGAAAAACTGTTTTTT
J gene: TRBJ2-3; V gene: TRBV2; D gene: .; clone size: few; CDR3 protein: CASSDTGSGDTQYF; CDR3 DNA: TGTGCCAGCAGTGATACGGGTTCGGGAGATACGCAGTATTTT
J gene: TRBJ2-7; V gene: TRBV12-3/TRBV12-4; D gene: .; clone size: .; CDR3 protein: CASTSGSVNEQYF; CDR3 DNA: TGTGCCAGCACATCCGGATCAGTAAACGAGCAGTACTTC
J gene: TRBJ2-1; V gene: TRBV2; D gene: .; clone size: .; CDR3 protein: CASSIGREQFF; CDR3 DNA: TGTGCCAGCAGTATCGGTCGTGAGCAGTTCTTC
J gene: TRBJ2-7; V gene: TRBV7-9; D gene: TRBD1; clone size: few; CDR3 protein: CASSRTQGAFEEQYF; CDR3 DNA: TGTGCCAGCAGCCGAACACAGGGGGCGTTCGAAGAGCAGTACTTC
J gene: TRBJ2-3; V gene: TRBV11-2; D gene: .; clone size: few; CDR3 protein: CASRQGDFYTDTQYF; CDR3 DNA: TGTGCCAGCCGCCAAGGGGACTTTTACACAGATACGCAGTATTTT
J gene: TRBJ1-5; V gene: TRBV12-3/TRBV12-4; D gene: .; clone size: .; CDR3 protein: CASSRNRGNQPQHF; CDR3 DNA: TGTGCCAGCAGCCGTAACCGGGGCAATCAGCCCCAGCATTTT
J gene: TRBJ1-1; V gene: TRBV7-2; D gene: .; clone size: few; CDR3 protein: CASSLMPEAFF; CDR3 DNA: TGTGCCAGCAGCTTAATGCCTGAAGCTTTCTTT
J gene: TRBJ2-3; V gene: TRBV24-1; D gene: TRBD2; clone size: few; CDR3 protein: CATSDYIAGVTDTQYF; CDR3 DNA: TGTGCCACCAGTGATTACATAGCGGGGGTCACAGATACGCAGTATTTT
J gene: TRBJ1-2; V gene: TRBV6-4; D gene: .; clone size: .; CDR3 protein: CASSDGNSYGYTF; CDR3 DNA: TGTGCCAGCAGCGACGGGAACTCATATGGCTACACCTTC
J gene: TRBJ2-1; V gene: TRBV19; D gene: .; clone size: .; CDR3 protein: CASSRGRGYNEQFF; CDR3 DNA: TGTGCCAGTAGTCGGGGAAGGGGGTACAATGAGCAGTTCTTC
J gene: TRBJ2-3; V gene: TRBV7-8; D gene: .; clone size: many; CDR3 protein: CASSPRGGADTQYF; CDR3 DNA: TGTGCCAGCAGTCCAAGGGGGGGCGCAGATACGCAGTATTTT
J gene: TRBJ2-1; V gene: TRBV4-3; D gene: .; clone size: once; CDR3 protein: CASSRDSLSNEQFF; CDR3 DNA: TGCGCCAGCAGCCGGGACTCTCTCTCAAATGAGCAGTTCTTC
J gene: TRBJ1-3; V gene: TRBV7-2; D gene: .; clone size: few; CDR3 protein: CASSLDRARNTIYF; CDR3 DNA: TGTGCCAGCAGCTTAGATCGGGCTAGAAACACCATATATTTT
J gene: TRBJ2-3; V gene: TRBV28; D gene: TRBD1; clone size: few; CDR3 protein: CASSLPGQGNRNTQYF; CDR3 DNA: TGTGCCAGCAGTTTACCGGGACAGGGGAATCGAAATACGCAGTATTTT
J gene: TRBJ1-1; V gene: TRBV20-1; D gene: .; clone size: .; CDR3 protein: CSARSGSVEAFF; CDR3 DNA: TGCAGTGCTAGATCAGGGTCGGTTGAAGCTTTCTTT
J gene: TRBJ2-7; V gene: TRBV7-2; D gene: .; clone size: few; CDR3 protein: CASSLVEHYEQYF; CDR3 DNA: TGTGCCAGCAGCTTAGTGGAGCACTACGAGCAGTACTTC
J gene: TRBJ1-2; V gene: TRBV29-1; D gene: TRBD1; clone size: .; CDR3 protein: CSVQGGGNYGYTF; CDR3 DNA: TGCAGCGTTCAGGGGGGGGGTAACTATGGCTACACCTTC
J gene: TRBJ2-1; V gene: TRBV6-2/TRBV6-3; D gene: TRBD2; clone size: .; CDR3 protein: CASSYPPRLAGVLHNEQFF; CDR3 DNA: TGTGCCAGCAGTTACCCGCCACGACTAGCGGGAGTACTCCACAATGAGCAGTTCTTC
J gene: TRBJ2-3; V gene: TRBV7-2; D gene: .; clone size: .; CDR3 protein: CASSSILDTQYF; CDR3 DNA: TGTGCCAGCAGCTCGATACTAGATACGCAGTATTTT
J gene: TRBJ2-3; V gene: TRBV7-2; D gene: .; clone size: once; CDR3 protein: CASRTAAADTQYF; CDR3 DNA: TGTGCCAGCAGAACGGCCGCGGCAGATACGCAGTATTTT
J gene: TRBJ1-4; V gene: TRBV27; D gene: TRBD1; clone size: .; CDR3 protein: CASSTGTGTEKLFF; CDR3 DNA: TGTGCCAGCAGTACCGGGACAGGGACTGAAAAACTGTTTTTT
J gene: TRBJ2-3; V gene: TRBV29-1; D gene: TRBD2; clone size: .; CDR3 protein: CSVSGGGPDTQYF; CDR3 DNA: TGCAGCGTTAGCGGGGGGGGCCCAGATACGCAGTATTTT
J gene: TRBJ2-6; V gene: TRBV19; D gene: .; clone size: few; CDR3 protein: CASSLSQGPGANVLTF; CDR3 DNA: TGTGCCAGTAGTCTCTCTCAGGGCCCTGGGGCCAACGTCCTGACTTTC
J gene: TRBJ1-4; V gene: TRBV7-2; D gene: TRBD1; clone size: .; CDR3 protein: CASSFGTGVGEKLFF; CDR3 DNA: TGTGCCAGCAGCTTCGGGACAGGGGTTGGGGAAAAACTGTTTTTT
J gene: TRBJ2-7; V gene: TRBV14; D gene: .; clone size: .; CDR3 protein: CASSQRIGAYEQYF; CDR3 DNA: TGTGCCAGCAGCCAACGTATCGGCGCCTACGAGCAGTACTTC
J gene: TRBJ2-7; V gene: TRBV7-2; D gene: TRBD2; clone size: .; CDR3 protein: CASSRSGFYEQYF; CDR3 DNA: TGTGCCAGCAGCCGTAGCGGGTTCTACGAGCAGTACTTC